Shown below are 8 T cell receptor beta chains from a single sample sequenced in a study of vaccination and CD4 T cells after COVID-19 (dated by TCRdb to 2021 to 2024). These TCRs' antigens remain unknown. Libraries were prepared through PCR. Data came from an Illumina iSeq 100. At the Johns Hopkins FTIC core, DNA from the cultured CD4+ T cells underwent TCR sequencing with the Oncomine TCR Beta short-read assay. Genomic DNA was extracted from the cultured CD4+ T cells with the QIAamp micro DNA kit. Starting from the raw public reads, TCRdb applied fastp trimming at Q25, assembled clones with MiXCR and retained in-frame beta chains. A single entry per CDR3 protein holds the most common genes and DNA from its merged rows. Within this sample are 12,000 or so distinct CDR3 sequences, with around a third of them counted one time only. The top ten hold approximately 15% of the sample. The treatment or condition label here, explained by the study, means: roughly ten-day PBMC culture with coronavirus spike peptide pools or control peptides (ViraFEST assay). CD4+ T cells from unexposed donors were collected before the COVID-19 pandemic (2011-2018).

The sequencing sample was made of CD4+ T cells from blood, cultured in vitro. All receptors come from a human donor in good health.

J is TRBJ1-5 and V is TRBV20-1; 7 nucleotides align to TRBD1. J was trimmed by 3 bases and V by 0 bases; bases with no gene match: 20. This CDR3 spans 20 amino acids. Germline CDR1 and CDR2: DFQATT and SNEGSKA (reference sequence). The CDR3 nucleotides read TGCAGTGCTAGAGATCTTCTCCCGGGACAGCGGATCAGGCTCAATCAGCCCCAGCATTTT. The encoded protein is CSARDLLPGQRIRLNQPQHF.

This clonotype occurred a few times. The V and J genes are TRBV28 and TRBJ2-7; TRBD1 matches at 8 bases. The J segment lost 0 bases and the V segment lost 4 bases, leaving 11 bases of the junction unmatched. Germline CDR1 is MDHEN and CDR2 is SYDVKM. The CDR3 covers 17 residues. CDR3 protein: CASSSTDGQGLSYEQYF. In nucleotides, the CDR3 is TGTGCCAGCAGTTCGACCGACGGACAGGGCCTCTCCTACGAGCAGTACTTC.

CDR3 loop: CASRGSLQTLSLVEQFF. In DNA form, the CDR3 reads TGCGCCAGCAGGGGAAGTCTCCAGACCCTCTCGTTAGTTGAGCAGTTCTTC. The rearrangement uses TRBV10-1 and TRBJ2-1; no reliable D call. CDR3 length: 17 amino acids. Trimming took 6 bases from V and 9 from J, leaving 27 bases between them. CDR1 and CDR2 from the germline V gene are WNHNN and SYGVQD (reference sequence).

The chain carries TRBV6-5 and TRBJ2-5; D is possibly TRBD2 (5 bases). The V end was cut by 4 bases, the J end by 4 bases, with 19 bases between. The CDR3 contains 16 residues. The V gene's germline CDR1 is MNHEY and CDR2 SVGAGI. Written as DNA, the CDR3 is TGTGCCAGCAGTTCCCTCCAGGTGGGGAGTAGAGAGACCCAGTACTTC. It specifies CASSSLQVGSRETQYF.

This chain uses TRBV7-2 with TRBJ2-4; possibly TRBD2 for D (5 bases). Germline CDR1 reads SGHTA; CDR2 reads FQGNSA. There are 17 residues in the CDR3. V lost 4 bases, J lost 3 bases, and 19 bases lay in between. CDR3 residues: CASSSRTLPSGKNIQYF. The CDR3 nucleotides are TGTGCCAGCAGCTCCAGGACTCTCCCCTCGGGCAAAAACATTCAGTACTTC.

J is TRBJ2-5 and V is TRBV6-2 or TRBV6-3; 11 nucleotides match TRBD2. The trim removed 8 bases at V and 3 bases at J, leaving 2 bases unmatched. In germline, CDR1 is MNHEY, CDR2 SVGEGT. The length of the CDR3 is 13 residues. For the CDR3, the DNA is TGTGCCAGCGGGACTAGCGGAAAAGAGACCCAGTACTTC. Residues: CASGTSGKETQYF.

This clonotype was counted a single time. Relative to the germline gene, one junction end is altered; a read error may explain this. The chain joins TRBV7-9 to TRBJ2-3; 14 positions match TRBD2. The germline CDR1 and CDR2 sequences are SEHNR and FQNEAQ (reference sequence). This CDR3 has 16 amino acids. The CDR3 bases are TGCGCCAGCAGCCCGGGACTAGCGGGAGCCGCAGATACGCAGTATTTT. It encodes CASSPGLAGAADTQYF.

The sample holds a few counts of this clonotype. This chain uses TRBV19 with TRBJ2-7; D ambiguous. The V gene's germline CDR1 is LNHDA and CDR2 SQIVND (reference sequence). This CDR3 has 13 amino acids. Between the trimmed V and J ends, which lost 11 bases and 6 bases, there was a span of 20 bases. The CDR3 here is CAPSQAQPREQYF. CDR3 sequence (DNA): TGTGCCCCCTCCCAGGCTCAGCCTCGCGAGCAGTACTTC.